Listed below are T cell receptor beta chains from one sample, sequenced in a study of vaccination and CD4 T cells after COVID-19. Their antigens remain unidentified. TCRdb fed the PCR reads into MiXCR, producing one record per CDR3 protein. The sample includes around 21,000 distinct CDR3 sequences, 55% to 70% of them seen just once. The source was CD4+ T cells from blood, cultured in vitro, collected after SARS-CoV-2 vaccination. These receptors were collected from a human donor who had recovered from COVID-19. Each CDR3 is given with its conserved first and last residue. The D gene is left open where the match is weak. Only part of the rows carry a size: once, few, many, or a class if the clone is expanded.

>-|TRBV19|TRBJ2-1|-
CASSILGAYNEQFF
TGTGCCAGTAGTATCTTGGGGGCCTACAATGAGCAGTTCTTC
>-|TRBV20-1|TRBJ2-7|-
CSATDRLVYEQYF
TGCAGTGCTACAGACCGACTAGTCTACGAGCAGTACTTC
>few|TRBV24-1|TRBJ2-2|-
CATREGGAGELFF
TGTGCCACCAGGGAAGGGGGAGCCGGGGAGCTGTTTTTT
>-|TRBV28|TRBJ1-2|-
CASSSLDGIGYTF
TGTGCCAGCAGTTCCCTGGACGGGATTGGCTACACCTTC
>-|TRBV6-1|TRBJ1-6|TRBD1
CASTSVQGSDNSPLHF
TGTGCCAGCACCTCTGTACAGGGGTCGGATAATTCACCCCTCCACTTT
>-|TRBV20-1|TRBJ2-7|-
CSAISTGLNEQYF
TGCAGTGCTATCTCCACAGGGTTAAACGAGCAGTACTTC
>-|TRBV20-1|TRBJ2-7|-
CSASGPGAYEQYF
TGCAGTGCTAGTGGACCCGGGGCCTACGAGCAGTACTTC
>-|TRBV11-2|TRBJ1-1|-
CASSLERGTEAFF
TGTGCCAGCAGCTTGGAGCGGGGCACTGAAGCTTTCTTT
>-|TRBV27|TRBJ2-7|-
CASSKTGSSYEQYF
TGTGCCAGCAGTAAAACAGGGAGCTCCTACGAGCAGTACTTC
>-|TRBV7-2|TRBJ1-5|-
CASSYQGGGEPQHF
TGTGCCAGCAGCTATCAGGGAGGGGGAGAGCCCCAGCATTTT
>-|TRBV12-5|TRBJ1-5|TRBD1
CASGLSGGQPQHF
TGTGCTAGTGGTTTGTCAGGGGGTCAGCCCCAGCATTTT
>-|TRBV11-2|TRBJ2-2|-
CASSLAVSNTGELFF
TGTGCCAGCAGCTTAGCAGTTTCGAACACCGGGGAGCTGTTTTTT
>few|TRBV11-1|TRBJ2-3|-
CASSHGTTSTDTQYF
TGTGCCAGCAGCCACGGGACAACGAGCACAGATACGCAGTATTTT
>-|TRBV20-1|TRBJ2-7|-
CSASTGRGSNEQYF
TGCAGTGCTTCCACAGGGAGAGGGTCCAACGAGCAGTACTTC
>-|TRBV5-1|TRBJ1-3|-
CASSLEGGGSSGNTIYF
TGCGCCAGCAGCCTGGAGGGGGGCGGAAGCTCTGGAAACACCATATATTTT
>-|TRBV19|TRBJ1-1|-
CASSFTGPRNTEAFF
TGTGCCAGTAGTTTCACAGGGCCCCGGAACACTGAAGCTTTCTTT
>few|TRBV7-2|TRBJ1-2|-
CASSLDPGNYGYTF
TGTGCCAGCAGCTTAGACCCCGGTAACTATGGCTACACCTTC
>few|TRBV7-9|TRBJ2-2|-
CASSLARAVTGELFF
TGTGCCAGCAGCTTAGCGAGGGCGGTAACCGGGGAGCTGTTTTTT
>-|TRBV30|TRBJ1-1|-
CAWRTGGGTEAFF
TGTGCCTGGAGAACGGGGGGCGGGACTGAAGCTTTCTTT
>few|TRBV2|TRBJ2-7|TRBD1
CASSGTGTGFDEQYF
TGTGCCAGCAGTGGTACCGGGACAGGGTTCGACGAGCAGTACTTC
>-|TRBV6-2/TRBV6-3|TRBJ1-2|-
CASRQTIQGSYGYTF
TGTGCCAGCAGACAAACCATCCAGGGTTCCTATGGCTACACCTTC
>-|TRBV11-2|TRBJ1-2|-
CASSLVMVGQVGNYGYTF
TGTGCCAGCAGCTTAGTGATGGTAGGGCAGGTTGGAAACTATGGCTACACCTTC
>few|TRBV7-2|TRBJ1-1|-
CASSRGAGEAFF
TGTGCCAGCAGTCGTGGGGCCGGTGAAGCTTTCTTT
>few|TRBV7-2|TRBJ1-6|-
CASSSNNSPLHF
TGTGCCAGCAGCTCAAACAATTCACCCCTCCACTTT
>once|TRBV6-1|TRBJ1-2|-
CASSELLVHGYTF
TGTGCCAGCAGTGAACTTCTGGTTCACGGCTACACCTTC
>-|TRBV28|TRBJ1-2|TRBD1
CASTTPGQVYGYTF
TGTGCCAGCACCACCCCGGGACAGGTCTATGGCTACACCTTC
>once|TRBV12-5|TRBJ1-2|TRBD1
CASGRQGGGYGYTF
TGTGCTAGTGGTCGACAGGGTGGTGGCTATGGCTACACCTTC
>-|TRBV28|TRBJ1-1|TRBD1
CASSLPGLSGQGTFPFF
TGTGCCAGCAGTCTCCCCGGTTTGTCAGGACAGGGTACTTTTCCTTTCTTT
>-|TRBV10-3|TRBJ1-3|TRBD1
CAARQGAAGNTIYF
TGTGCCGCCAGACAGGGGGCGGCTGGAAACACCATATATTTT
>-|TRBV27|TRBJ2-1|TRBD2
CASRGAGGFNEQFF
TGTGCCAGCAGGGGGGCGGGAGGTTTCAATGAGCAGTTCTTC
>-|TRBV6-2/TRBV6-3|TRBJ2-2|TRBD2
CASSLRGEGTGELFF
TGTGCCAGCAGTTTGAGAGGGGAGGGCACCGGGGAGCTGTTTTTT
>-|TRBV5-5|TRBJ1-2|-
CASSSQTGIQGYTF
TGTGCCAGCAGCTCTCAAACAGGGATCCAAGGCTACACCTTC
>-|TRBV27|TRBJ1-1|TRBD1
CASSFGDSGNTEAFF
TGTGCCAGCAGTTTCGGGGACAGCGGGAACACTGAAGCTTTCTTT
>-|TRBV10-3|TRBJ1-1|-
CAIKEANTEAFF
TGTGCCATTAAGGAAGCGAACACTGAAGCTTTCTTT
>-|TRBV15|TRBJ2-7|-
CATSRGQNYEQYF
TGTGCCACCAGCAGAGGCCAGAACTACGAGCAGTACTTC
>-|TRBV7-3|TRBJ2-3|TRBD2
CASSLTSGVQDTQYF
TGTGCCAGCAGCTTGACTAGCGGGGTTCAGGATACGCAGTATTTT
>-|TRBV2|TRBJ2-2|TRBD1
CASNGQGLNTGELFF
TGTGCCAGCAACGGACAGGGCCTTAACACCGGGGAGCTGTTTTTT
>-|TRBV30|TRBJ2-3|-
CAWALFMHTQYF
TGTGCCTGGGCGCTTTTCATGCATACGCAGTATTTT
>-|TRBV6-1|TRBJ1-2|TRBD1
CASIRDRDTMAYTF
TGTGCCAGCATCCGGGACAGGGATACCATGGCCTACACCTTC
>-|TRBV10-3|TRBJ1-5|-
CAISESGGNQPQHF
TGTGCCATCAGTGAGTCTGGGGGCAATCAGCCCCAGCATTTT
>few|TRBV7-2|TRBJ1-5|-
CASSRFGGVSNQPQHF
TGTGCCAGCAGCCGTTTTGGGGGGGTAAGCAATCAGCCCCAGCATTTT
>few|TRBV7-2|TRBJ1-2|-
CASSDVTTGTYGYTF
TGTGCCAGCAGCGATGTTACGACAGGAACGTATGGCTACACCTTC
>few|TRBV27|TRBJ1-2|TRBD1
CASSLDRGAEGYTF
TGTGCCAGCAGCCTGGACAGGGGCGCGGAGGGCTACACCTTC
>once|TRBV5-4|TRBJ2-3|TRBD1
CASSFAGGRTDTQYF
TGTGCCAGCAGCTTCGCAGGGGGCAGAACAGATACGCAGTATTTT
>once|TRBV29-1|TRBJ1-1|-
CSVGSTEAFF
TGCAGCGTTGGAAGCACTGAAGCTTTCTTT
>-|TRBV3-1|TRBJ2-1|-
CASSQVCESFYNEQFF
TGTGCCAGCAGCCAAGTCTGCGAGAGTTTTTACAATGAGCAGTTCTTC